The sequence of this TCR beta chain was determined in a study of PD-1 blockade in classical Hodgkin lymphoma. The study, taken as a whole, reports: By C4D1 there was a significant rise in CD4+ TCR diversity but not in CD8+ TCR diversity.

Time point given: cycle 4 day 1 (C4D1), after less than seven weeks of nivolumab. There was relapse after autologous stem cell transplantation in every patient, and there was variation in brentuximab vedotin exposure. Concerning this clone: Its antigen is unidentified.

Trimming at V came to 2 bases and at J to 7 bases, leaving 10 bases not matched to a gene. This CDR3 is built from 15 residues. Germline CDR1 and CDR2: SGHRS and YFSETQ. Assay used: immunoSEQ multiplex PCR; TCRdb lists only in-frame clones, some missing. This sample has approximately 25,000 clones, with over 60% found just once. The receptor's source is a human donor with classical Hodgkin lymphoma. The sample consisted of peripheral blood mononuclear cells (PBMCs), taken before the fourth cycle of nivolumab. The chain links TRBV5-1 to TRBJ2-7, with 9 positions matching TRBD1. In DNA, the CDR3 is TGCGCCAGCAGCTTTCGGACAGGGGCGACGGGGGAGCAGTACTTC. As protein: CASSFRTGATGEQYF.